Shown below are 17 T cell receptor beta chains from a single sample sequenced in a study of OX40 agonist ivuxolimab in advanced cancers. TCRdb's copy holds only in-frame clones and misses some; the assay was immunoSEQ multiplex PCR. The sample carries 35,000 to 45,000 clones, less than 90% recorded once. Material: CD4+ or CD8+ T cells sorted from blood, obtained in a trial of the OX40 agonist ivuxolimab. The receptors were gathered from an adult with an advanced solid tumor such as melanoma, head and neck, liver or kidney cancer.

J is TRBJ2-1 and V is TRBV6-5; D is perhaps TRBD2 (5 bases). CDR3 length equals 14 residues. V dropped 6 bases and J dropped 6 bases, with 15 bases sitting between them. Germline CDR1 is MNHEY and CDR2 is SVGAGI. Here the CDR3 DNA reads TGTGCCAGCAGCCCAGCCGAACGGGGCAATGAGCAGTTCTTC. Protein: CASSPAERGNEQFF.

This chain uses TRBV4-1 with TRBJ1-1; 9 positions agree with TRBD1. This CDR3 contains 15 residues. Germline values: CDR1 MGHRA, CDR2 YSYEKL. With 3 bases clipped from V and 5 bases from J, the junction kept 7 bases outside the gene matches. The DNA for the CDR3 is TGCGCCAGCAGCCACGAACAGGGGGCTGGGACTGAAGCTTTCTTT. Amino acids: CASSHEQGAGTEAFF.

This sequence joins TRBV5-6 and TRBJ1-1, with a weak D call TRBD1 (6 bases). This CDR3 region has 16 residues. Trimming stripped 1 base from V and 7 bases from J, with 20 bases between. CDR1 SGHDT and CDR2 YYEEEE come from the germline V gene. The CDR3 loop is CASSLSLGQRFFEAFF. The CDR3 DNA is TGTGCCAGCAGCTTGTCCTTAGGACAGCGATTCTTTGAAGCTTTCTTT. The full variable domain, with the rest looked up from reference TRBV5-6 and TRBJ1-1, is DAGVTQSPTHLIKTRGQQVTLRCSPKSGHDTVSWYQQALGQGPQFIFQYYEEEERQRGNFPDRFSGHQFPNYSSELNVNALLLGDSALYLCASSLSLGQRFFEAFFGQGTRLTVV.

The chain combines TRBV4-2 with TRBJ2-1, with 9 bases that match TRBD1. The V and J ends lost 3 bases and 11 bases, in that order; junction bases with no gene match: 11. Germline CDR1 LGHNA, CDR2 YNFKEQ. The CDR3 consists of 15 residues. CDR3 nucleotides: TGTGCCAGCAGCCATGGACAGGGGATTGGGAATAAGCAGTTCTTC. As protein: CASSHGQGIGNKQFF.

The table lists this clone with a count of one. V usage is TRBV10-3 and J usage is TRBJ2-7; 10 bases fit TRBD1. Trimming took 0 bases from V and 5 from J; bases not matched to a gene: 1. This CDR3 has 14 residues. Per the germline V gene, CDR1 is ENHRY and CDR2 is SYGVKD. CDR3 sequence (DNA): TGTGCCATCAGTGAGTCTGGGACAGGGGACGAGCAGTACTTC. It is translated as CAISESGTGDEQYF.

The gene calls are TRBV4-1 and TRBJ2-2, with TRBD2 matching 9 bases. V shed 1 base and J 5 bases; nucleotides not matched to a gene: 2. This CDR3 region has 15 residues. Germline CDR1 and CDR2: MGHRA and YSYEKL. Here the CDR3 reads CASSQAAGGTGELFF. The CDR3 DNA is TGCGCCAGCAGCCAAGCGGCGGGGGGGACCGGGGAGCTGTTTTTT.

This sequence joins TRBV4-3 and TRBJ2-1; D may be TRBD1 (6 bases). This CDR3 has 14 amino acids. V lost 0 bases and J lost 6, with 9 bases in between. In germline, CDR1 is LGHNA, CDR2 YSLEER. The CDR3 loop reads CASSQDQGINEQFF. In DNA, the CDR3 is TGCGCCAGCAGCCAAGATCAGGGGATCAATGAGCAGTTCTTC.

The chain employs TRBV6-4 and TRBJ2-3; D not certain. This CDR3 is built from 16 residues. In germline, CDR1 is MRHNA, CDR2 SNTAGT. V lost 2 bases and J lost 2, with 14 bases in between. CDR3 DNA sequence: TGTGCCAGCAGTGACGAAGTTAGCTGGAACACAGATACGCAGTATTTT. Its protein product is CASSDEVSWNTDTQYF.

A word on this clone: One end of the junction is discordant with germline, which a read error may explain. In DNA, the CDR3 is TGTGCCAGCAGTGAACTAGCGGGGGGCACAGATACGCAGTATTTT. Amino acid sequence: CASSELAGGTDTQYF. The chain has TRBV10-3 and TRBJ2-3, with TRBD2 identical over 11 bases. The CDR3 contains 15 residues. Per the germline V gene, CDR1 is ENHRY and CDR2 is SYGVKD.

The chain employs TRBV6-4 and TRBJ1-6; D not certain. Trimming took off 2 bases at V and 4 bases at J, with 15 bases between the two ends. This CDR3 has 17 residues. Germline loops: CDR1 MRHNA, CDR2 SNTAGT. The CDR3 coding sequence is TGTGCCAGCAGTGACACTGCCCAAGCTAGGTATAATTCACCCCTCCACTTT. This translates into CASSDTAQARYNSPLHF.

The CDR3 DNA reads TGTGCCAGCAGTGAAGCGAGCGGGGGCGAATACAATGAGCAGTTCTTC. Its protein product is CASSEASGGEYNEQFF. The rearrangement joins TRBV6-1 to TRBJ2-1; TRBD2 aligns across 8 bases. This CDR3 is built from 16 residues. Losses at the gene ends were 0 bases for V and 4 bases for J; bases not matched to a gene: 5. CDR1 MNHNS and CDR2 SASEGT come from the germline V gene.

This chain uses TRBV2 with TRBJ2-1; D uncertain. There are 15 residues in the CDR3. CDR1 is SNHLY and CDR2 is FYNNEI in the germline V gene. Trimming removed 3 bases from V and 3 bases from J, with 12 bases in between. CDR3 coding DNA: TGTGCCAGCAGTGAGGGAACAGCTAGCTACAATGAGCAGTTCTTC. Amino acids: CASSEGTASYNEQFF.

The rearrangement uses TRBV6-1 and TRBJ1-1, with D tentatively TRBD1 (6 bases). Trimming stripped 7 bases from V and 8 bases from J, with 11 bases between. Germline-derived CDR1 and CDR2 are MNHNS and SASEGT. The CDR3 covers 11 residues. The CDR3 sequence is CASTFDREAFF. As DNA, the CDR3 is TGTGCCAGCACCTTCGACAGGGAAGCTTTCTTT.

The V and J genes are TRBV4-1 and TRBJ1-5; perhaps TRBD1 as D (5 bases). Trimming stripped 1 base from V and 9 bases from J, with 13 bases between. This CDR3 has 14 amino acids. The germline V gene encodes CDR1 MGHRA and CDR2 YSYEKL. In nucleotides, the CDR3 is TGCGCCAGCAGCCAAGTTACAGCCGGGGCGCCCCAGCATTTT. Translation gives CASSQVTAGAPQHF.

The CDR3 nucleotides are TGTGCCAGCAGACCCGGGATTACAGCTAACTATGGCTACACCTTC. Translating it yields CASRPGITANYGYTF. The chain has TRBV6-6 and TRBJ1-2; the D is unclear. V lost 6 bases, J lost 0 bases, and 14 bases lay in between. The CDR3 extends over 15 amino acids. Per the germline V gene, CDR1 is MNHNY and CDR2 is SVGAGI (reference sequence).

Turning to this clone: Additional DNA sequences in this sample encode the identical CDR3. The chain combines TRBV19 with TRBJ2-7; perhaps TRBD1 as D (5 bases). The V and J ends lost 4 bases and 4 bases respectively, with 11 bases between them. The V gene's germline CDR1 is LNHDA and CDR2 SQIVND (reference sequence). The CDR3 covers 13 residues. CDR3 protein: CASSTGLSYEQYF. The DNA for the CDR3 is TGTGCCAGTAGTACAGGGTTAAGTTACGAGCAGTACTTC. Based on the CDR3 plus reference TRBV19 and TRBJ2-7, the full variable domain is DGGITQSPKYLFRKEGQNVTLSCEQNLNHDAMYWYRQDPGQGLRLIYYSQIVNDFQKGDIAEGYSVSREKKESFPLTVTSAQKNPTAFYLCASSTGLSYEQYFGPGTRLTVT.

The rearrangement uses TRBV7-2 and TRBJ2-3, with D unresolved. Germline V gene sequence: CDR1 SGHTA, CDR2 FQGNSA. Trimming removed 0 bases from V and 0 bases from J, with 7 bases in between. The CDR3 is made up of 15 amino acids. Here the CDR3 reads CASSLAGISTDTQYF. The CDR3 region has the DNA TGTGCCAGCAGCTTAGCGGGAATAAGCACAGATACGCAGTATTTT.